This T cell receptor (beta chain) was recorded in a study of cytotoxic CD8 clonotypes in ibrutinib-treated CLL. About the research overall: IGHV unmutated about 17; relapsed/refractory fewer than 13; treatment-naive about 15.

Regarding the study as a whole: On treatment, the uncommon public clonotypes contracted or remained stable.

To note about this clone: Its antigen is not identified.

Germline V gene sequence: CDR1 MDHEN, CDR2 SYDVKM. CDR3 length equals 19 residues. Losses at the gene ends were 4 bases for V and 3 bases for J; bases not matched to a gene: 10. Clones were read by immunoSEQ multiplex PCR, and TCRdb kept only the in-frame ones, dropping some. In the table there are 200,000 to 250,000 clones, roughly 70% of which are singletons. The TCR comes from a human donor with chronic lymphocytic leukemia. The sample consisted of PBMCs, taken after 24 months of ibrutinib treatment. This chain connects TRBV28 to TRBJ2-1; 15 nucleotides match TRBD2. CDR3 protein: CASSSRTSGRVGFYNEQFF. DNA for the CDR3: TGTGCCAGCAGTTCCCGGACTAGCGGGAGGGTCGGTTTCTACAATGAGCAGTTCTTC.